The 10 T cell receptor beta chains below were found in one sample sequenced in a study of cytomegalovirus exposure and HLA in healthy donors. PCR used 60 Vbeta primers and 13 Jbeta primers. Method: immunoSEQ multiplex PCR; TCRdb's copy keeps in-frame clones and lacks some. The sample comprises 95,000 to 150,000 clones, around 66% of which are singletons, and approximately 8.5% rests with the top ten. The sequencing input was PBMCs. The receptors shown here come from a middle-aged woman in good health and CMV-seropositive.

The chain uses TRBV9 and TRBJ2-1, with TRBD2 matching over 10 bases. With V trimmed by 4 bases and J by 4 bases, 5 bases remained unmatched. In germline, CDR1 is SGDLS, CDR2 YYNGEE. The CDR3 is 15 residues long. CDR3 DNA sequence: TGTGCCAGCAGCCCCCGGACTAGCGGTTACAATGAGCAGTTCTTC. It translates to CASSPRTSGYNEQFF.

This chain links TRBV19 with TRBJ1-4; the match to TRBD1 covers 9 bases. The V gene's germline CDR1 is LNHDA and CDR2 SQIVND (reference sequence). The V segment lost 4 bases and the J segment 7 bases; nucleotides outside the gene matches: 4. The CDR3 spans 14 residues. In DNA form, the CDR3 reads TGTGCCAGTAGTACGGACAGGGGATTTGAAAAACTGTTTTTT. Translated: CASSTDRGFEKLFF.

This chain joins TRBV4-1 and TRBJ1-5; D is uncertain. CDR1 MGHRA and CDR2 YSYEKL come from the germline V gene. The CDR3 consists of 18 residues. V was clipped by 0 bases and J by 0 bases, with 15 bases between them. CDR3 DNA: TGCGCCAGCAGCCAAGAACAGTCGGCCGGATATAGCAATCAGCCCCAGCATTTT. It is translated as CASSQEQSAGYSNQPQHF.

The chain carries TRBV5-4 and TRBJ1-1, with 7 nucleotides matching TRBD1. The length of the CDR3 is 14 residues. Trimming removed 4 bases from V and 0 bases from J; junction bases left unmatched: 3. CDR1 and CDR2 from the germline V gene are SGHNT and YYREEE (reference sequence). The CDR3 loop reads CASSGDRLNTEAFF. For the CDR3, the DNA is TGTGCCAGCAGCGGGGACAGATTGAACACTGAAGCTTTCTTT.

This clone was recorded only once. The V gene is TRBV6-5, the J gene TRBJ2-7; D might be TRBD2 (5 bases). This CDR3 region has 14 residues. The germline gives CDR1 MNHEY, CDR2 SVGAGI. Trimming left V 0 bases short and J 3 bases short, with 9 bases between. The CDR3 bases are TGTGCCAGCAGTTACTCGCGGGTAAGCTACGAGCAGTACTTC. It encodes CASSYSRVSYEQYF.

The chain is built from TRBV9 and TRBJ2-7; TRBD1 might be the D (5 bases). The germline V and J ends were trimmed by 3 bases and 6 bases, with 16 bases remaining between them. Germline CDR1 SGDLS, CDR2 YYNGEE. The CDR3 runs to 14 residues. The CDR3 coding sequence is TGTGCCAGCAGCGCACGACTCAGCCAGGGCGAGCAGTACTTC. Its translation: CASSARLSQGEQYF.

The CDR3 here is CASSWEEGAWDSYEQYF. The CDR3 DNA reads TGTGCCAGCAGCTGGGAGGAGGGGGCGTGGGACTCCTACGAGCAGTACTTC. This chain uses TRBV5-5 with TRBJ2-7; D might be TRBD1 (7 bases). The CDR3 is made up of 17 amino acids. V was cut by 3 bases and J by 0 bases, with 19 bases left in between. CDR1 SGHKS and CDR2 YYEKEE come from the germline V gene (reference sequence). Full variable domain (missing parts from reference TRBV5-5 and TRBJ2-7): DAGVTQSPTHLIKTRGQQVTLRCSPISGHKSVSWYQQVLGQGPQFIFQYYEKEERGRGNFPDRFSARQFPNYSSELNVNALLLGDSALYLCASSWEEGAWDSYEQYFGPGTRLTVT.

This clone was seen a single time. The V call is TRBV28, the J call TRBJ2-7; 7 bases agree with TRBD2. Trimming took 2 bases from V and 4 from J; bases not matched to a gene: 14. This CDR3 contains 17 residues. Germline CDR1 reads MDHEN; CDR2 reads SYDVKM. The CDR3: CASSLGRLADSRYEQYF. The CDR3 DNA follows: TGTGCCAGCAGTTTAGGAAGACTAGCAGACAGCAGGTACGAGCAGTACTTC.

The chain combines TRBV5-6 with TRBJ2-4; 9 bases agree with TRBD1. In germline, CDR1 is SGHDT, CDR2 YYEEEE. The CDR3 totals 16 residues. Trimming took 4 bases from V and 3 from J; bases not matched to a gene: 8. For the CDR3, the DNA is TGTGCCAGCAGCCTCACAGGGGGCTTGGGCAAAAACATTCAGTACTTC. This translates into CASSLTGGLGKNIQYF.

Of note for this clone: The junction and the germline gene differ at one end; a read error may be behind it. V and J are TRBV5-1 and TRBJ1-2; 7 bases align to TRBD1. The CDR3 loop spans 12 amino acids. CDR1 SGHRS and CDR2 YFSETQ come from the germline V gene. The CDR3 sequence is CASSFDRDGYPF. The CDR3 DNA follows: TGCGCCAGCAGCTTCGACAGGGATGGCTACCCCTTC. The full variable domain, completed using reference TRBV5-1 and TRBJ1-2, is KAGVTQTPRYLIKTRGQQVTLSCSPISGHRSVSWYQQTPGQGLQFLFEYFSETQRNKGNFPGRFSGRQFSNSRSEMNVSTLELGDSALYLCASSFDRDGYPFGSGTRLTVV.